The rows below give T cell receptor beta chains drawn from one sample of a study of human T cells and chemical hapten exposure. A single record per CDR3 protein comes from TCRdb applying MiXCR to the RACE reads. Here the sample spans 50,000 or so distinct CDR3 sequences, more than 9.5% being singletons. Sequenced material: whole blood, taken in connection with sensitization to the hapten diphenylcyclopropenone (DPC). The receptors originated from a woman aged 35 to 49 with alopecia areata. Some clones in this sample may be carry-over from other donors' samples. Each CDR3 is given with its conserved first and last residue. A D gene is named only where the DNA matches it firmly. Clone size is given for some rows only: seen once, a few or many times, or a class if the clone is expanded.

NA TRBJ2-3 few TRBV6-4 CASSSRAGGDTQYF TGTGCCAGTTCCTCGAGGGCTGGAGGAGATACGCAGTATTTT
NA TRBJ2-1 many TRBV24-1 CATSDAEYSYNEQFF TGTGCCACCAGTGATGCAGAATACTCCTACAATGAGCAGTTCTTC
TRBD2 TRBJ2-7 NA TRBV4-1 CASSQQAGIYEQYF TGCGCCAGCAGCCAACAAGCGGGGATCTACGAGCAGTACTTC
TRBD1 TRBJ2-4 many TRBV7-6 CASSLRPLDRGRKNIQYF TGTGCCAGCAGCTTACGACCCCTTGATAGGGGGCGTAAAAACATTCAGTACTTC
NA TRBJ2-2 NA TRBV5-1 CASSLPGNTGELFF TGCGCCAGCAGCTTGCCGGGGAACACCGGGGAGCTGTTTTTT
NA TRBJ2-3 NA TRBV4-3 CASSPRDFSTDTQYF TGCGCCAGCAGCCCCCGGGACTTCTCCACAGATACGCAGTATTTT
NA TRBJ1-6 NA TRBV2 CASSPPVGSYNSPLHF TGTGCCAGCAGCCCCCCGGTTGGTTCCTATAATTCACCCCTCCACTTT
TRBD1 TRBJ1-3 few TRBV6-2/TRBV6-3 CASSYGTDSGNTIYF TGTGCCAGCAGTTACGGGACAGACTCTGGAAACACCATATATTTT
TRBD1 TRBJ2-7 NA TRBV12-3/TRBV12-4 CASRRNRGSAYEQYF TGTGCCAGCAGGCGCAACAGGGGTTCGGCCTACGAGCAGTACTTC
TRBD2 TRBJ2-1 many TRBV10-3 CAISESTPWRGGQNEQFF TGTGCCATCAGTGAGTCGACTCCTTGGCGGGGGGGCCAAAATGAGCAGTTCTTC